The 14 T cell receptor beta chains reported below all come from one sample, sequenced in a study of blood T cell repertoires in COVID-19. The table came from immunoSEQ multiplex PCR; TCRdb's copy has only in-frame clones and leaves some out. The sample carries around 300,000 clones, approximately 89% recorded once. The specimen was PBMCs or T cells enriched from blood (not recorded which). The receptors shown here come from a woman between 18 and 29 years old who had recovered from COVID-19.

The chain employs TRBV6-6 and TRBJ2-7; 8 bases line up with TRBD1. Germline CDR1 reads MNHNY; CDR2 reads SVGAGI (reference sequence). V shed 5 bases, J shed 2 bases, and the junction held 8 bases outside the gene matches. This CDR3 has 15 residues. The CDR3 sequence: CASSRTGRLTYEQYF. As DNA, the CDR3 is TGTGCCAGCAGTAGGACAGGGAGACTTACCTACGAGCAGTACTTC.

The J gene is TRBJ2-5, the V gene TRBV3-1 (or the pseudogene TRBV3-2), with D perhaps matching TRBD1 (6 bases). Between the trimmed V and J ends, which lost 0 bases and 4 bases, there was a span of 9 bases. Germline loops: CDR1 LGHDT, CDR2 YNNKEL (reference sequence). The CDR3 covers 14 residues. CDR3 coding DNA: TGTGCCAGCAGCCAAGAATGGGGGCGAGAGACCCAGTACTTC. Amino acid sequence: CASSQEWGRETQYF.

This clone was seen a handful of times. The CDR3 nucleotides read TGTGCCAGCACCGGGCGGGGTAATCAGCCCCAGCATTTT. It translates to CASTGRGNQPQHF. This rearrangement joins TRBV2 to TRBJ1-5; no definite D call. The length of the CDR3 is 13 residues. V was clipped by 7 bases and J by 4 bases, with 11 bases between them. CDR1 SNHLY and CDR2 FYNNEI come from the germline V gene.

V is TRBV4-1 and J is TRBJ2-7; 10 positions agree with TRBD2. The CDR3 has 15 amino acids. With 3 bases clipped from V and 2 bases from J, the junction kept 4 bases outside the gene matches. Germline CDR1 reads MGHRA; CDR2 reads YSYEKL. The CDR3 DNA follows: TGCGCCAGCAGCCAGGACAGCGGGGGGGCCTACGAGCAGTACTTC. Its translation is CASSQDSGGAYEQYF.

The chain couples TRBV6-4 to TRBJ2-3; TRBD2 agrees at 13 bases. The CDR3 sequence is 15 residues long. V shed 6 bases and J 2 bases; nucleotides not matched to a gene: 2. The V gene's germline CDR1 is MRHNA and CDR2 SNTAGT. The CDR3 loop is CASRGLAGITDTQYF. CDR3 DNA sequence: TGTGCCAGCAGGGGACTAGCGGGAATCACAGATACGCAGTATTTT.

The V call is TRBV29-1, the J call TRBJ1-2, with a weak D call TRBD1 (6 bases). The CDR3 contains 13 residues. Trimming stripped 4 bases from V and 3 bases from J, with 12 bases between. The germline gives CDR1 SQVTM, CDR2 ANQGSEA. The DNA of the CDR3 is TGCAGCGTTGCACAGGGAATGGACTATGGCTACACCTTC. Its protein product is CSVAQGMDYGYTF.

The CDR3 sequence: CASSTHSYGYTF. As DNA, the CDR3 is TGTGCCAGCAGTACCCACAGCTATGGCTACACCTTC. V usage is TRBV28 and J usage is TRBJ1-2; no definite D call. Per the germline V gene, CDR1 is MDHEN and CDR2 is SYDVKM. V was cut by 5 bases and J by 4 bases, with 8 bases left in between. The CDR3 loop spans 12 amino acids.

The V call is TRBV5-4, the J call TRBJ2-7, with TRBD2 matching over 13 bases. With V trimmed by 4 bases and J by 1 base, 2 bases remained unmatched. CDR3 size: 15 residues. Germline loops: CDR1 SGHNT, CDR2 YYREEE (reference sequence). The CDR3 DNA follows: TGTGCCAGCAGCGGACTAGCGGGAGCGTCCTACGAGCAGTACTTC. It codes for CASSGLAGASYEQYF.

V gene TRBV4-1 combines with J gene TRBJ1-2; tentatively, D is TRBD1 (6 bases). The V gene's germline CDR1 is MGHRA and CDR2 YSYEKL. V lost 1 base and J 3 bases, leaving 9 bases between the germline ends. This CDR3 is 14 amino acids long. CDR3 nucleotides: TGCGCCAGCAGCCAAGTCAAGGGGGACTATGGCTACACCTTC. The encoded protein is CASSQVKGDYGYTF.

The chain recombines TRBV13 with TRBJ2-7, with 7 nucleotides matching TRBD2. The CDR3 is 15 residues long. CDR1 is PRHDT, CDR2 FYEKMQ, per germline (reference sequence). Losses at the gene ends were 3 bases for V and 2 bases for J; bases not matched to a gene: 7. CDR3 coding DNA: TGTGCCAGCAGCTTGGGGGGGGTGAGGACCTACGAGCAGTACTTC. Translating it yields CASSLGGVRTYEQYF.

The chain recombines TRBV12-5 with TRBJ1-3; D gene unclear. Germline CDR1 reads LGHNT; CDR2 reads FRNRAP. V was shortened by 4 bases and J by 0 bases, with 25 bases between the two germline ends. This CDR3 is built from 20 residues. CDR3 nucleotides: TGTGCTAGTGGTTCCGAGAGGGTTGGTGGGGTGAATTACTCTGGAAACACCATATATTTT. Translation: CASGSERVGGVNYSGNTIYF.

The genes are TRBV27 and TRBJ2-1; 9 bases map to TRBD2. The germline V gene has CDR1 MNHEY and CDR2 SMNVEV (reference sequence). The CDR3 extends over 15 amino acids. J was trimmed by 10 bases and V by 6 bases; bases with no gene match: 13. Here the CDR3 reads CASSPRIAGATEQFF. The CDR3, as DNA: TGTGCCAGCAGCCCCCGGATAGCGGGGGCAACGGAGCAGTTCTTC.

The chain combines TRBV30 with TRBJ2-2, with D perhaps TRBD2 (6 bases). From germline, CDR1 is GTSNPN and CDR2 SVGIG (reference sequence). V lost 0 bases, J lost 7 bases, and 18 bases lay in between. There are 16 residues in the CDR3. Here the CDR3 reads CAWSVKLAGWDGELFF. The CDR3 DNA sequence: TGTGCCTGGAGTGTAAAACTTGCGGGATGGGACGGGGAGCTGTTTTTT. Based on the CDR3 plus reference TRBV30 and TRBJ2-2, the full variable domain is SQTIHQWPATLVQPVGSPLSLECTVEGTSNPNLYWYRQAAGRGLQLLFYSVGIGQISSEVPQNLSASRPQDRQFILSSKKLLLSDSGFYLCAWSVKLAGWDGELFFGEGSRLTVL.

The chain joins TRBV2 to TRBJ1-2, with a possible D match to TRBD1 (6 bases). The V gene's germline CDR1 is SNHLY and CDR2 FYNNEI. V was clipped by 6 bases and J by 4 bases, with 36 bases between them. There are 21 residues in the CDR3. The CDR3 region is CASSDSRPTRTVHEPIYGYTF. In DNA, the CDR3 is TGTGCCAGCAGCGATTCCAGACCCACACGGACAGTCCATGAGCCGATCTATGGCTACACCTTC.